This T cell receptor (beta chain) was observed in a study of blood T cell repertoires in COVID-19. This CDR3 has 17 amino acids. Germline V gives CDR1 LNHDA, CDR2 SQIVND (reference sequence). Trimming removed 5 bases from V and 4 bases from J; junction bases left unmatched: 11. Sequencing used immunoSEQ multiplex PCR; TCRdb keeps in-frame clones, though not all of them. This repertoire shows 60,000 to 80,000 clones, around 80% found once; its top ten account for about 13%. The clonotype comes from a man aged 50 to 59 with COVID-19, enrolled during active disease. The material sequenced was peripheral blood. The chain uses TRBV19 and TRBJ2-2; 9 nucleotides agree with TRBD1. CDR3 in amino acids: CASSALGTGNPTGELFF. The CDR3 DNA follows: TGTGCCAGTAGTGCTCTCGGGACAGGGAATCCCACCGGGGAGCTGTTTTTT.